This passage covers 5 T cell receptor beta chains from one sample sequenced in a study of blood T cell repertoires in COVID-19. Profiled with immunoSEQ multiplex PCR; TCRdb holds only in-frame clones, not every one. This sample has a few hundred thousand clones, with around 89% found just once. The source material was PBMCs or T cells enriched from blood (not recorded which). These receptors originate from a woman between 18 and 29 years old who had recovered from COVID-19.

This rearrangement joins TRBV12-5 to TRBJ2-1; D is perhaps TRBD1 (6 bases). Germline V gene lookup returns CDR1 LGHNT and CDR2 FRNRAP. CDR3 size: 20 residues. V was shortened by 2 bases and J by 1 base, with 24 bases between the two germline ends. CDR3 region: CASGLSLYGRTARSYNEQFF. DNA of the CDR3: TGTGCTAGTGGTTTGTCCCTGTACGGGCGGACAGCGCGGTCCTACAATGAGCAGTTCTTC. The full variable domain, in which reference TRBV12-5 and TRBJ2-1 provide the parts outside the CDR3, is DARVTQTPRHKVTEMGQEVTMRCQPILGHNTVFWYRQTMMQGLELLAYFRNRAPLDDSGMPKDRFSAEMPDATLATLKIQPSEPRDSAVYFCASGLSLYGRTARSYNEQFFGPGTRLTVL.

The V gene is TRBV7-3, the J gene TRBJ2-1, with a tentative D call TRBD2 (6 bases). CDR1 SGHTA and CDR2 FQGTGA come from the germline V gene. Between the trimmed V and J ends, which lost 1 base and 2 bases, there was a span of 9 bases. The CDR3 sequence is 15 residues long. CDR3: CASSLMGGPYNEQFF. The CDR3 DNA is TGTGCCAGCAGCTTAATGGGGGGTCCCTACAATGAGCAGTTCTTC.

This rearrangement joins TRBV5-4 to TRBJ1-2; 7 positions match TRBD1. V shed 3 bases and J 6 bases; nucleotides not matched to a gene: 11. Germline loops: CDR1 SGHNT, CDR2 YYREEE (reference sequence). The CDR3 is made up of 15 amino acids. As DNA, the CDR3 is TGTGCCAGCAGCTCTGCACAGGGGCGGGTGGATGGCTACACCTTC. Translation gives CASSSAQGRVDGYTF.

This clone came up a few times. V and J are TRBV3-1 (or the pseudogene TRBV3-2) and TRBJ1-2, with TRBD1 matching 9 bases. The CDR3 runs to 19 residues. V gave up 4 bases and J gave up 7 bases; unmatched junction bases: 22. Germline CDR1 reads LGHDT; CDR2 reads YNNKEL (reference sequence). DNA for the CDR3: TGTGCCAGCAGCCGAATCGGGACAGGGTTTCGCTCTGCCCTCCCTGGCTACACCTTC. As protein: CASSRIGTGFRSALPGYTF.

The V call is TRBV5-4, the J call TRBJ1-1, with 7 nucleotides matching TRBD1. The ends lost 3 bases at V and 1 base at J; junction bases unmatched: 9. This CDR3 has 16 residues. The germline V gene encodes CDR1 SGHNT and CDR2 YYREEE (reference sequence). The CDR3 here is CASSYPQQGRNTEAFF. The CDR3 DNA follows: TGTGCCAGCAGCTACCCCCAACAGGGGAGGAACACTGAAGCTTTCTTT.